The next 18 T cell receptor beta chains were all read from a single sample in a study of blood T cell repertoires in COVID-19. TCRdb's copy holds only in-frame clones and misses some; the assay was immunoSEQ multiplex PCR. The repertoire holds approximately 110,000 clones, with around 83% as singletons. The sample comprised peripheral blood. The receptors were sampled from a woman aged 55-69 years with COVID-19, enrolled during active disease.

V is TRBV11-3 and J is TRBJ1-5; TRBD1 matches 7 bases. V lost 0 bases and J lost 7; bases outside the gene matches: 9. The germline CDR1 and CDR2 sequences are SGHNT and YENEEA. CDR3 length equals 16 residues. The CDR3 coding sequence is TGTGCCAGCAGCTTAGACAGGGGGTTCGTAAGACAGCCCCAGCATTTT. It specifies CASSLDRGFVRQPQHF.

The V call is TRBV29-1, the J call TRBJ2-7; possible D gene TRBD1, 6 bases. This CDR3 is 12 amino acids long. The V end lost 7 bases, the J end lost 6 bases, and 16 bases lay between the germline ends. Germline V lookup: CDR1 SQVTM, CDR2 ANQGSEA. CDR3 in amino acids: CSAGGTGIEQYF. CDR3 in DNA: TGCAGCGCAGGTGGTACAGGGATCGAGCAGTACTTC.

This clone appeared once. V gene TRBV7-9 combines with J gene TRBJ1-1; 9 bases fit TRBD1. With V trimmed by 7 bases and J by 3 bases, 3 bases remained unmatched. CDR1 and CDR2 (germline): SEHNR, FQNEAQ (reference sequence). The CDR3 extends over 13 amino acids. As DNA, the CDR3 is TGTGCCAGCACCCGACAGGGGGACACTGAAGCTTTCTTT. It translates to CASTRQGDTEAFF. The whole variable domain, filled in from reference TRBV7-9 and TRBJ1-1, reads DTGVSQNPRHKITKRGQNVTFRCDPISEHNRLYWYRQTLGQGPEFLTYFQNEAQLEKSRLLSDRFSAERPKGSFSTLEIQRTEQGDSAMYLCASTRQGDTEAFFGQGTRLTVV.

The rearrangement joins TRBV19 to TRBJ1-1, with 8 bases identical to TRBD1. The V gene end was trimmed by 8 bases and the J gene end by 5 bases; junction bases not matched to a gene: 7. Germline assignment: CDR1 LNHDA and CDR2 SQIVND (reference sequence). CDR3 size: 13 residues. Here the CDR3 DNA reads TGTGCCAGTTCGTACAGGGGGATGACTGAAGCTTTCTTT. This translates into CASSYRGMTEAFF.

V is TRBV5-4 and J is TRBJ1-2; possible D gene TRBD1, 6 bases. Deletions cut 1 base from V and 0 bases from J, with 7 bases between. CDR1 and CDR2 (germline): SGHNT, YYREEE (reference sequence). There are 14 residues in the CDR3. CDR3 residues: CASSLTGTNYGYTF. CDR3 nucleotides: TGTGCCAGCAGCTTGACAGGGACTAACTATGGCTACACCTTC.

V gene TRBV5-4 combines with J gene TRBJ2-3, with 12 bases lining up with TRBD2. The CDR3 has 16 residues. CDR1 is SGHNT and CDR2 is YYREEE in the germline V gene (reference sequence). With 4 bases clipped from V and 2 bases from J, the junction kept 5 bases outside the gene matches. As DNA, the CDR3 is TGTGCCAGCAGCACGACTAGCGGGGGAGACACAGATACGCAGTATTTT. Translating gives CASSTTSGGDTDTQYF.

The V gene is TRBV9, the J gene TRBJ2-5, with 11 positions matching TRBD2. Germline assignment: CDR1 SGDLS and CDR2 YYNGEE. CDR3 length: 16 amino acids. V dropped 0 bases and J dropped 1; count of bases not matched to a gene: 2. CDR3: CASSVVGTSGQETQYF. CDR3 bases: TGTGCCAGCAGCGTAGTAGGGACTAGCGGCCAAGAGACCCAGTACTTC.

This clone was observed a few times. The chain combines TRBV2 with TRBJ1-1; tentative D call: TRBD1 (6 bases). The V gene's germline CDR1 is SNHLY and CDR2 FYNNEI. The CDR3 is 13 residues long. The V and J ends lost 7 bases and 6 bases respectively, with 15 bases between them. Written as DNA, the CDR3 is TGTGCCAGCAACCGGGACACTGGCGCTGAAGCTTTCTTT. Amino acids: CASNRDTGAEAFF. Full variable domain (outside the CDR3, taken from reference TRBV2 and TRBJ1-1): EPEVTQTPSHQVTQMGQEVILRCVPISNHLYFYWYRQILGQKVEFLVSFYNNEISEKSEIFDDQFSVERPDGSNFTLKIRSTKLEDSAMYFCASNRDTGAEAFFGQGTRLTVV.

This clone was found a few times. The chain combines TRBV4-1 with TRBJ2-7; D remains unclear. V was pared by 3 bases and J by 2 bases, with 11 bases between. CDR3 length: 14 residues. CDR1 and CDR2 from the germline V gene are MGHRA and YSYEKL. CDR3 DNA sequence: TGCGCCAGCAGCCAGCTGGGCAGCACCTACGAGCAGTACTTC. It specifies CASSQLGSTYEQYF.

The V and J genes are TRBV6-6 and TRBJ1-5, with D perhaps TRBD1 (5 bases). V lost 9 bases to trimming and J lost 6 bases, with 15 bases between them. This CDR3 has 13 residues. Germline-derived CDR1 and CDR2 are MNHNY and SVGAGI (reference sequence). CDR3 loop: CASQDRFGQPQHF. Written as DNA, the CDR3 is TGTGCCAGTCAAGACAGATTCGGTCAGCCCCAGCATTTT.

This sequence joins TRBV7-3 and TRBJ1-1; perhaps TRBD1 as D (6 bases). Trimming removed 6 bases at V and 1 base at J, with 9 bases between. CDR1 is SGHTA and CDR2 is FQGTGA in the germline V gene. The CDR3 is 13 amino acids. For the CDR3, the DNA is TGTGCCAGCAGAGGGGGGGAGAACACTGAAGCTTTCTTT. As protein: CASRGGENTEAFF.

J is TRBJ1-4 and V is TRBV3-1 (or the pseudogene TRBV3-2); 9 bases agree with TRBD1. The germline V gene encodes CDR1 LGHDT and CDR2 YNNKEL (reference sequence). The CDR3 consists of 20 residues. J was trimmed by 0 bases and V by 3 bases; bases with no gene match: 14. CDR3 nucleotide sequence: TGTGCCAGCAGCCACGGACAGGGGCCTTTGTTCCTTTCAACTAATGAAAAACTGTTTTTT. Translated, it gives CASSHGQGPLFLSTNEKLFF.

Here the CDR3 reads CASSLVARGYSYEQYF. Written as DNA, the CDR3 is TGTGCCAGCAGCTTAGTAGCGCGGGGGTACTCCTACGAGCAGTACTTC. V usage is TRBV7-2 and J usage is TRBJ2-7, with 7 positions matching TRBD2. Germline CDR1 reads SGHTA; CDR2 reads FQGNSA. After removal of 1 base from V and 0 bases from J, the junction contained 6 bases not matched to a gene. This CDR3 is 16 amino acids long.

J is TRBJ1-2 and V is TRBV14, with 9 bases aligning to TRBD1. CDR1 and CDR2 (germline): SGHDN, FVKESK. V gave up 4 bases and J gave up 2 bases; unmatched junction bases: 2. The CDR3 totals 14 residues. The CDR3 spells CASSPGQGNYGYTF. CDR3 coding DNA: TGTGCCAGCAGCCCGGGACAGGGAAACTATGGCTACACCTTC.

This clone was seen more than once but under ten times. The V and J genes are TRBV5-6 and TRBJ1-2; TRBD1 might be the D (5 bases). V was shortened by 3 bases and J by 8 bases, with 17 bases between the two germline ends. The CDR3 totals 14 residues. Germline V CDR1 and CDR2: SGHDT, YYEEEE. This CDR3 reads CASSSVGTRGGYTF. The CDR3 coding sequence is TGTGCCAGCAGCTCGGTCGGGACTCGAGGAGGCTACACCTTC.

In its sample, this clone was seen once. The chain recombines TRBV15 with TRBJ1-5; TRBD1 might be the D (6 bases). The CDR3 is made up of 17 amino acids. The V gene's germline CDR1 is LNHNV and CDR2 YYDKDF (reference sequence). Trimming removed 1 base at V and 0 bases at J, with 13 bases between. The CDR3 loop is CATSRGMGAYSNQPQHF. The CDR3 DNA reads TGTGCCACCAGCAGAGGGATGGGGGCATATAGCAATCAGCCCCAGCATTTT.

V usage is TRBV7-2 and J usage is TRBJ2-1; possibly TRBD2 for D (7 bases). This CDR3 has 16 residues. From germline, CDR1 is SGHTA and CDR2 FQGNSA. V was shortened by 3 bases and J by 5 bases, with 17 bases between the two germline ends. The CDR3: CASSFGGGPLNNEQFF. The CDR3 coding sequence is TGTGCCAGCAGCTTCGGCGGGGGCCCGTTAAACAATGAGCAGTTCTTC.

The rearrangement uses TRBV6-2 or TRBV6-3 and TRBJ1-6; 8 nucleotides agree with TRBD1. Germline-derived CDR1 and CDR2 are MNHEY and SVGEGT. The CDR3 runs 17 residues. V lost 6 bases, J lost 4 bases, and 11 bases stayed unmatched. Here the CDR3 DNA reads TGTGCCAGCAGCCCTGGACAGGGAATAGGGTATAATTCACCCCTCCACTTT. It encodes CASSPGQGIGYNSPLHF.